This TCR beta chain was identified during a study of memory CD8 T cells in hepatitis C reinfection. Germline V gene sequence: CDR1 MNHEY, CDR2 SVGAGI. The CDR3 loop spans 12 amino acids. V lost 6 bases, J lost 1 base, and 6 bases lay in between. Time point specified: pre-reinfection, 55 to 20 weeks before reinfection detection. No in vitro expansion preceded TCR sequencing of the sorted cells. Data came from immunoSEQ multiplex PCR; TCRdb stores just in-frame clones and leaves some out. The sample contains 5,800 or so clones, around 87% of which appear only once. The receptor comes from a man between 45 and 60 years old with hepatitis C virus infection. The material sequenced was naive CD8+ T cells sorted from blood. This chain links TRBV6-5 with TRBJ2-5; D gene ambiguous. The CDR3, as DNA: TGTGCCAGCAGCCCGGTCCAAGAGACCCAGTACTTC. Its protein product is CASSPVQETQYF.